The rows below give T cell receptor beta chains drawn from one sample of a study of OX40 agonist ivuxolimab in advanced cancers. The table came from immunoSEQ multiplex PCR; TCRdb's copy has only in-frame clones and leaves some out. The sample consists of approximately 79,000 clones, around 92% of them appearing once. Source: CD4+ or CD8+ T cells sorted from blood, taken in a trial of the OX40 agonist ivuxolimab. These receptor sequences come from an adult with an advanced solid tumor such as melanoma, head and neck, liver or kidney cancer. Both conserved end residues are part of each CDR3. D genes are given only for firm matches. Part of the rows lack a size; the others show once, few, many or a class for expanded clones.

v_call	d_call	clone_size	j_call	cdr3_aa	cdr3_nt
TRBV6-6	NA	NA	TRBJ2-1	CASKTATVQRGNEQFF	TGTGCCAGCAAGACCGCGACAGTGCAACGGGGGAATGAGCAGTTCTTC
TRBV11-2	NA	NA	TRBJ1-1	CASSLVRNTEAFF	TGTGCCAGCAGCTTAGTCCGGAACACTGAAGCTTTCTTT
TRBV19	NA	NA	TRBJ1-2	CASSIPKGLLYGYTF	TGTGCCAGTAGTATCCCTAAAGGACTACTCTATGGCTACACCTTC
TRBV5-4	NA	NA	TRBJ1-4	CASSLGSGGVEKLFF	TGTGCCAGCAGCTTGGGTTCAGGAGGGGTGGAAAAACTGTTTTTT
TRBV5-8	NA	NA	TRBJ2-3	CASSLGYTDTQYF	TGTGCCAGCAGCTTAGGGTACACAGATACGCAGTATTTT
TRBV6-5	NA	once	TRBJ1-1	CASSYGLNEAFF	TGTGCCAGCAGTTACGGGCTAAATGAAGCTTTCTTT
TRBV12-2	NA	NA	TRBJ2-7	CASRLARPPSYEQYF	TGTGCAAGTCGCTTAGCCAGACCCCCTTCCTACGAGCAGTACTTC
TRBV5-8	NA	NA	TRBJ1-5	CASSSETGFGSNQPQHF	TGTGCCAGCAGCTCAGAAACAGGGTTTGGTAGCAATCAGCCCCAGCATTTT
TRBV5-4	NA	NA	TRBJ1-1	CASSLVRGWNTEAFF	TGTGCCAGCAGCTTGGTCAGGGGCTGGAACACTGAAGCTTTCTTT
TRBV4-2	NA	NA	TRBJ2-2	CATLLSASGELFF	TGTGCCACCCTCCTCAGCGCGTCGGGGGAGCTGTTTTTT
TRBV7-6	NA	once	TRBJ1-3	CASSLGAISGNTIYF	TGTGCCAGCAGCTTGGGGGCAATCTCTGGAAACACCATATATTTT
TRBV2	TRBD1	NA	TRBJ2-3	CASSEPGTASTDTQYF	TGTGCCAGCAGTGAGCCGGGGACAGCTAGCACAGATACGCAGTATTTT
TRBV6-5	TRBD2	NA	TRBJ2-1	CASRPAGGSYNEQFF	TGTGCCAGCAGGCCAGCGGGGGGGTCGTACAATGAGCAGTTCTTC
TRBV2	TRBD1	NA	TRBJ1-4	CASSGNPGQFNEKLFF	TGTGCCAGCAGCGGGAATCCGGGACAGTTTAATGAAAAACTGTTTTTT
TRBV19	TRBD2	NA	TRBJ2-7	CASSHWTSGGPPYEQYF	TGTGCCAGTAGTCACTGGACTAGCGGGGGCCCCCCCTACGAGCAGTACTTC
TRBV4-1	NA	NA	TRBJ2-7	CASSQENALAPGEQYF	TGCGCCAGCAGCCAAGAAAACGCTCTGGCCCCTGGGGAGCAGTACTTC
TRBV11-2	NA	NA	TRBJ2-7	CASSLGQDYEQYF	TGTGCCAGCAGCTTAGGGCAGGACTACGAGCAGTACTTC
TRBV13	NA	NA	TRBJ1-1	CASSWGTGGGGTEAFF	TGTGCCAGCAGCTGGGGGACCGGGGGCGGGGGCACTGAAGCTTTCTTT
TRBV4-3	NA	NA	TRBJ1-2	CASSQDRELNYGYTF	TGCGCCAGCAGCCAAGATCGCGAACTTAACTATGGCTACACCTTC
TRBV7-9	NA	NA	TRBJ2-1	CASSLHKTEGYNEQFF	TGTGCCAGCAGCTTACATAAGACAGAGGGTTACAATGAGCAGTTCTTC
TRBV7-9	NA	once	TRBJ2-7	CASSLERDILFYEQYF	TGTGCCAGCAGCTTAGAGCGGGACATCCTCTTCTACGAGCAGTACTTC
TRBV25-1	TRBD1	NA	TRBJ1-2	CASSTTGEEGYYGYTF	TGTGCCAGCAGCACCACAGGGGAGGAGGGCTATTATGGCTACACCTTC
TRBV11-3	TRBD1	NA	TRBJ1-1	CASSSYLGDSVNTEAFF	TGTGCCAGCAGCTCCTACTTGGGGGACAGCGTGAACACTGAAGCTTTCTTT
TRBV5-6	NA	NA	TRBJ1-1	CASSFGWNTEAFF	TGTGCCAGCAGCTTTGGGTGGAACACTGAAGCTTTCTTT
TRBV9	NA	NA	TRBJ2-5	CASSVGSGKETQYF	TGTGCCAGCAGCGTAGGTTCGGGAAAAGAGACCCAGTACTTC
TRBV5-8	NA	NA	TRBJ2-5	CASRRRPVGETQYF	TGTGCCAGCAGACGGCGCCCCGTCGGGGAGACCCAGTACTTC
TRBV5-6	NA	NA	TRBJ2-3	CASSLIGHPDTQYF	TGTGCCAGCAGCTTGATTGGCCACCCAGATACGCAGTATTTT
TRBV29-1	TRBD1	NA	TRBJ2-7	CSVWTGGSYEQYF	TGCAGCGTTTGGACAGGGGGATCTTACGAGCAGTACTTC
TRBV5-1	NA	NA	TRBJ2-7	CASSLRGANEQYF	TGCGCCAGCAGCTTGCGGGGGGCTAACGAGCAGTACTTC
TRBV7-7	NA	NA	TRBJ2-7	CASSFRSRTVSYEQYF	TGTGCCAGCAGCTTCCGAAGTCGGACAGTCTCCTACGAGCAGTACTTC
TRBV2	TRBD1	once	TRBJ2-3	CASTPWTGGDGSTDTQYF	TGTGCCAGCACCCCGTGGACAGGGGGCGATGGAAGCACAGATACGCAGTATTTT
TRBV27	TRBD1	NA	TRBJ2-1	CASSLLAGGVDEQFF	TGTGCCAGCAGTTTATTGGCAGGGGGCGTGGATGAGCAGTTCTTC
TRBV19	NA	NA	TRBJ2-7	CASSIGGHSYEQYF	TGTGCCAGTAGTATAGGGGGGCACTCCTACGAGCAGTACTTC
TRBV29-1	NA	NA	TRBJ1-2	CSVGAEPPGGYTF	TGCAGCGTTGGGGCAGAACCCCCCGGTGGCTACACCTTC
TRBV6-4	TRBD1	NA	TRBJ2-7	CATRQGPFSYEQYF	TGTGCCACACGACAGGGGCCCTTCTCCTACGAGCAGTACTTC
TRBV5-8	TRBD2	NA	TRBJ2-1	CASWRRGVYNEQFF	TGTGCCAGCTGGAGACGGGGGGTCTACAATGAGCAGTTCTTC
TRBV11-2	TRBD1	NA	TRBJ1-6	CASSLDRGPGNSPLHF	TGTGCCAGCAGCTTAGACAGGGGGCCTGGTAATTCACCCCTCCACTTT
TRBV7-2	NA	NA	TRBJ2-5	CASGIPLVGGPEPQETQYF	TGTGCCAGCGGCATTCCCCTTGTTGGGGGGCCCGAACCCCAAGAGACCCAGTACTTC
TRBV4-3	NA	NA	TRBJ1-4	CASSQGRGYNEKLFF	TGCGCCAGCAGCCAAGGGCGGGGGTATAATGAAAAACTGTTTTTT
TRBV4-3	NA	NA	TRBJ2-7	CASSQDVRARGSYEQYF	TGCGCCAGCAGCCAAGATGTCCGAGCGAGGGGCTCCTACGAGCAGTACTTC
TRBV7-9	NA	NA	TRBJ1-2	CASSSQAASRTAANYGYTF	TGTGCCAGCAGCTCCCAGGCGGCCTCCCGGACGGCCGCTAACTATGGCTACACCTTC
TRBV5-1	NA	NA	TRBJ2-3	CASSLTDTQYF	TGCGCCAGCAGCTTGACAGATACGCAGTATTTT
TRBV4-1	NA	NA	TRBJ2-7	CASSQEVGETSYEQYF	TGCGCCAGCAGCCAAGAGGTAGGGGAGACCTCCTACGAGCAGTACTTC
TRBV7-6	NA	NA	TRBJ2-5	CASSLEPGSGETQYF	TGTGCCAGCAGCTTAGAACCAGGGTCGGGGGAGACCCAGTACTTC
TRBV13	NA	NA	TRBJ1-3	CASSKHPGAPGNTIYF	TGTGCCAGCAGCAAACACCCCGGGGCCCCTGGAAACACCATATATTTT
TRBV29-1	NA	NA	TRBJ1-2	CSVEMTPIGYTF	TGCAGCGTTGAAATGACACCCATAGGCTACACCTTC
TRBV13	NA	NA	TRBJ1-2	CASSLTKGQGNGYTF	TGTGCCAGCAGCTTAACAAAGGGGCAGGGCAATGGCTACACCTTC
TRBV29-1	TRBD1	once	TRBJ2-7	CSAEGTGPEQYF	TGCAGCGCCGAGGGGACAGGACCCGAGCAGTACTTC
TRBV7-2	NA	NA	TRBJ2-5	CASSPPLRGLEETQYF	TGTGCCAGCAGCCCCCCTCTCCGGGGCCTCGAAGAGACCCAGTACTTC
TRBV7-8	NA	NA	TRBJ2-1	CASSARGSGQFF	TGTGCCAGCAGCGCGCGTGGTAGCGGGCAGTTCTTC
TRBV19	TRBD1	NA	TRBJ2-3	CASTPGQGLGDTQYF	TGTGCCAGTACCCCGGGACAGGGGCTCGGGGATACGCAGTATTTT
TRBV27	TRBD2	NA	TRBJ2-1	CASSLTLAGGNEQFF	TGTGCCAGCAGTTTAACGCTAGCGGGGGGTAATGAGCAGTTCTTC
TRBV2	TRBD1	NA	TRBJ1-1	CASIGGVNTEAFF	TGTGCCAGCATAGGGGGCGTGAACACTGAAGCTTTCTTT
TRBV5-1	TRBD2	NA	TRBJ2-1	CASSPGLAGISYNEQFF	TGCGCCAGCAGCCCGGGACTAGCGGGGATCTCCTACAATGAGCAGTTCTTC
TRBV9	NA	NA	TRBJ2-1	CASSAPGKPYNEQFF	TGTGCCAGCAGCGCTCCCGGGAAGCCCTACAATGAGCAGTTCTTC